What follows are 13 T cell receptor beta chains derived from one specimen sequenced in a study of blood T cell repertoires in COVID-19. Sequenced by immunoSEQ multiplex PCR; TCRdb stores in-frame clones only, minus some. The repertoire consists of hundreds of thousands of clones, with 90% to 95% occurring once and the leading ten covering 1.9%. Source material: PBMCs or T cells enriched from blood (not recorded which). The receptors here all came from a woman younger than 35 who had recovered from COVID-19.

The chain is built from TRBV28 and TRBJ1-2, with D tentatively TRBD1 (5 bases). This CDR3 is 17 amino acids long. Germline CDR1 and CDR2: MDHEN and SYDVKM. Trimming stripped 4 bases from V and 4 bases from J, with 22 bases between. CDR3 loop: CASSSTLGSGGGYGYTF. In DNA form, the CDR3 reads TGTGCCAGCAGTTCAACCCTTGGGAGCGGGGGAGGCTATGGCTACACCTTC.

This chain connects TRBV6-4 to TRBJ2-1; TRBD1 might be the D (6 bases). This CDR3 has 14 amino acids. V was pared by 6 bases and J by 4 bases, with 13 bases between. Germline CDR1 is MRHNA and CDR2 is SNTAGT. This chain's CDR3 is CASSQGSEYNEQFF. The CDR3 nucleotides are TGTGCCAGCAGCCAGGGGTCTGAGTACAATGAGCAGTTCTTC.

The chain couples TRBV28 to TRBJ2-3; 12 bases map to TRBD1. CDR1 MDHEN and CDR2 SYDVKM come from the germline V gene. This CDR3 is 16 amino acids long. The trim removed 5 bases at V and 5 bases at J, leaving 8 bases unmatched. CDR3 bases: TGTGCCAGCAGTCCCCCGGGACAGGGGGCCATAGATACGCAGTATTTT. It yields the protein CASSPPGQGAIDTQYF.

The rearrangement joins TRBV5-4 to TRBJ2-3; TRBD2 aligns across 10 bases. CDR1 SGHNT and CDR2 YYREEE come from the germline V gene (reference sequence). This CDR3 comprises 15 residues. Trimming took 2 bases from V and 1 from J; bases not matched to a gene: 1. The CDR3: CASSLSGGGTDTQYF. The CDR3 DNA reads TGTGCCAGCAGCTTAAGCGGGGGGGGCACAGATACGCAGTATTTT.

This clone came up once. The rearrangement links TRBV11-2 to TRBJ2-1; D is perhaps TRBD2 (6 bases). V lost 5 bases to trimming and J lost 7 bases, with 18 bases between them. There are 15 residues in the CDR3. The germline V gene encodes CDR1 SGHAT and CDR2 FQNNGV. The DNA for the CDR3 is TGTGCCAGCAGCCTTCGGGAGACGAAGAGAAATGAGCAGTTCTTC. Its protein is CASSLRETKRNEQFF.

This clone showed up just once. V usage is TRBV5-8 and J usage is TRBJ1-3; TRBD1 might be the D (6 bases). From germline, CDR1 is SGHTS and CDR2 YDEGEE. The CDR3 is made up of 14 amino acids. With 4 bases removed from V and 2 bases from J, the gap between germline ends came to 10 bases. CDR3 residues: CASSEGVAGNTIYF. In nucleotides, the CDR3 is TGTGCCAGCAGCGAGGGGGTGGCTGGAAACACCATATATTTT.

V and J are TRBV3-1 (or the pseudogene TRBV3-2) and TRBJ1-5; a possible D gene is TRBD1 (5 bases). This CDR3 is 14 amino acids long. Germline-derived CDR1 and CDR2 are LGHDT and YNNKEL (reference sequence). V lost 6 bases and J 0 bases, leaving 9 bases between the germline ends. Here the CDR3 reads CASSEGHSNQPQHF. CDR3 nucleotides: TGTGCCAGCAGTGAAGGACATAGCAATCAGCCCCAGCATTTT.

The chain employs TRBV5-6 and TRBJ1-3; maybe TRBD1 (6 bases). V was cut by 1 base and J by 6 bases, with 8 bases left in between. CDR1 and CDR2 (germline): SGHDT, YYEEEE. The CDR3 runs 13 residues. CDR3 in amino acids: CASSLPGANTIYF. CDR3 in DNA: TGTGCCAGCAGCTTGCCAGGGGCAAACACCATATATTTT. Combining the CDR3 with reference TRBV5-6 and TRBJ1-3 gives the whole variable domain DAGVTQSPTHLIKTRGQQVTLRCSPKSGHDTVSWYQQALGQGPQFIFQYYEEEERQRGNFPDRFSGHQFPNYSSELNVNALLLGDSALYLCASSLPGANTIYFGEGSWLTVV.

The chain has TRBV7-2 and TRBJ2-6, with 10 bases identical to TRBD2. Germline V CDR1 and CDR2: SGHTA, FQGNSA. V trimming: 5 bases; J trimming: 1 base; junction bases outside the gene matches: 2. CDR3 length equals 16 residues. DNA of the CDR3: TGTGCCAGCAGCGTTAGCGGGGGGTCTGGGGCCAACGTCCTGACTTTC. Protein sequence: CASSVSGGSGANVLTF.

In its sample, this clone was seen once. This chain uses TRBV19 with TRBJ1-5; 9 bases are shared with TRBD1. Germline CDR1 is LNHDA and CDR2 is SQIVND (reference sequence). The trim removed 3 bases at V and 5 bases at J, leaving 5 bases unmatched. There are 15 residues in the CDR3. DNA of the CDR3: TGTGCCAGTAGTATTGGGACAGGGTCCTATCAGCCCCAGCATTTT. Protein sequence: CASSIGTGSYQPQHF.

The V and J genes are TRBV15 and TRBJ1-2; the match to TRBD1 covers 7 bases. The CDR3 totals 16 residues. With V trimmed by 1 base and J by 6 bases, 11 bases remained unmatched. Germline V gives CDR1 LNHNV, CDR2 YYDKDF (reference sequence). The CDR3 protein is CATSRVPDRTGHGYTF. The CDR3 nucleotides read TGTGCCACCAGCAGAGTTCCTGACAGGACAGGACATGGCTACACCTTC. Complete variable domain (other parts from reference TRBV15 and TRBJ1-2): DAMVIQNPRYQVTQFGKPVTLSCSQTLNHNVMYWYQQKSSQAPKLLFHYYDKDFNNEADTPDNFQSRRPNTSFCFLDIRSPGLGDTAMYLCATSRVPDRTGHGYTFGSGTRLTVV.

The genes are TRBV6-5 and TRBJ2-3; D gene ambiguous. Trimming cost V 5 bases and J 0 bases, with 12 bases left between them. The CDR3 sequence is 15 residues long. CDR1 MNHEY and CDR2 SVGAGI come from the germline V gene. The CDR3: CASSQSHVSTDTQYF. The CDR3 nucleotides read TGTGCCAGCAGTCAAAGCCACGTTAGCACAGATACGCAGTATTTT.

This chain connects TRBV6-4 to TRBJ1-4, with 7 nucleotides matching TRBD1. The CDR3 sequence is 13 residues long. V shed 10 bases and J 5 bases; nucleotides not matched to a gene: 7. In germline, CDR1 is MRHNA, CDR2 SNTAGT. CDR3 loop: CAIVGTENEKLFF. The CDR3 coding sequence is TGTGCCATCGTCGGGACAGAGAATGAAAAACTGTTTTTT.